This passage covers 17 T cell receptor beta chains from one sample sequenced in a study of blood T cell repertoires in COVID-19. The assay was immunoSEQ multiplex PCR, and TCRdb's table has in-frame clones only and misses some. The sample contains over 150,000 clones, roughly 82% of which appear only once. The sequenced sample was PBMCs or T cells enriched from blood (not recorded which). These receptors were obtained from a middle-aged man who had recovered from COVID-19.

In this sample, this clone turned up a few times. The chain couples TRBV6-6 to TRBJ2-3; TRBD2 matches at 11 bases. CDR1 is MNHNY, CDR2 SVGAGI, per germline (reference sequence). The CDR3 covers 17 residues. V was pared by 6 bases and J by 2 bases, with 10 bases of the junction left unmatched. CDR3 sequence reads: CASRRTLAGGITDTQYF. The CDR3 DNA reads as TGTGCCAGCAGACGAACCTTAGCGGGAGGGATCACAGATACGCAGTATTTT.

This chain uses TRBV28 with TRBJ1-2; unclear D gene. CDR3 length: 11 amino acids. Germline CDR1 MDHEN, CDR2 SYDVKM. V was shortened by 4 bases and J by 3 bases, with 3 bases between the two germline ends. The CDR3 bases are TGTGCCAGCAGTTCGGACTATGGCTACACCTTC. Translated: CASSSDYGYTF.

This clone was detected once. The chain is built from TRBV11-3 and TRBJ1-1; a weak D match, TRBD1 (5 bases). CDR1 and CDR2 from the germline V gene are SGHNT and YENEEA. Trimming removed 1 base from V and 0 bases from J, with 9 bases in between. CDR3 length: 15 residues. CDR3 bases: TGTGCCAGCAGCTTAGGCCGGGGGATGAACACTGAAGCTTTCTTT. This encodes CASSLGRGMNTEAFF.

The chain links TRBV18 to TRBJ2-7; 8 bases are a match to TRBD1. Germline values: CDR1 KGHSH, CDR2 LQKENI. The V and J ends lost 0 bases and 6 bases, in that order; junction bases with no gene match: 7. CDR3 size: 15 residues. CDR3 protein: CASSPPTGAVVEQYF. For the CDR3, the DNA is TGTGCCAGCTCACCACCGACAGGGGCGGTGGTCGAGCAGTACTTC.

The chain employs TRBV7-8 and TRBJ1-1, with 8 bases fitting TRBD1. The J segment lost 6 bases and the V segment lost 4 bases, leaving 7 bases of the junction unmatched. This CDR3 has 14 residues. The germline V gene encodes CDR1 SGHVS and CDR2 FQNEAQ. CDR3 in amino acids: CASSSRQGMAEAFF. The CDR3 DNA reads as TGTGCCAGCAGCTCACGACAGGGGATGGCTGAAGCTTTCTTT.

The CDR3 nucleotides are TGTGCCAGCGCCATCAGGGGGGCAGATACGCAGTATTTT. This gives the protein CASAIRGADTQYF. The chain combines TRBV6-5 with TRBJ2-3, with D perhaps TRBD1 (7 bases). CDR1 is MNHEY, CDR2 SVGAGI, per germline. CDR3 length: 13 amino acids. The V end lost 8 bases, the J end lost 4 bases, and 13 bases lay between the germline ends.

The rearrangement joins TRBV2 to TRBJ2-1; the match to TRBD1 covers 10 bases. The germline V gene has CDR1 SNHLY and CDR2 FYNNEI. This CDR3 is 15 amino acids long. V lost 4 bases to trimming and J lost 2 bases; unmatched junction nucleotides: 2. CDR3 DNA: TGTGCCAGCAGTGGGGACAGGGGAGCCTACAATGAGCAGTTCTTC. This gives the protein CASSGDRGAYNEQFF.

The chain joins TRBV6-2 or TRBV6-3 to TRBJ1-1; tentative D call: TRBD1 (5 bases). The CDR3 totals 13 residues. V lost 5 bases to trimming and J lost 3 bases, with 10 bases between them. The germline V gene encodes CDR1 MNHEY and CDR2 SVGEGT. As DNA, the CDR3 is TGTGCCAGCAGTGAGCAGGGTTACACTGAAGCTTTCTTT. Translated, it gives CASSEQGYTEAFF.

A single count supports this clone. The V and J genes are TRBV5-5 and TRBJ2-2; possible D gene TRBD2, 6 bases. The CDR3 is 15 amino acids. Trimming cost V 0 bases and J 6 bases, with 12 bases left between them. Germline V gene lookup returns CDR1 SGHKS and CDR2 YYEKEE (reference sequence). The CDR3 DNA reads TGTGCCAGCAGCTTGGATCGACTAGTTTCCGGGGAGCTGTTTTTT. Translation gives CASSLDRLVSGELFF.

The chain joins TRBV11-2 to TRBJ2-3; 7 bases align to TRBD1. Trimming removed 5 bases from V and 4 bases from J; junction bases left unmatched: 9. Germline V gives CDR1 SGHAT, CDR2 FQNNGV. The CDR3 is 15 residues long. The CDR3 here is CASSQSTGNPDTQYF. CDR3 DNA: TGTGCCAGCAGCCAATCGACAGGGAACCCAGATACGCAGTATTTT.

The rearrangement joins TRBV29-1 to TRBJ2-4; D is perhaps TRBD1 (6 bases). The germline V and J ends were trimmed by 4 bases and 4 bases, with 14 bases remaining between them. The CDR3 runs 14 residues. Germline-derived CDR1 and CDR2 are SQVTM and ANQGSEA. The CDR3 nucleotides are TGCAGCGTTGCCGGTTTGGGGGCGAAAAACATTCAGTACTTC. Translating gives CSVAGLGAKNIQYF.

With regard to this clone: An end of the junction does not agree with germline; a read error may underlie this. CDR3 sequence: CASSIYSNDRGKTF. DNA of the CDR3: TGTGCCAGTAGTATATACAGTAATGATCGAGGGAAAACTTTT. V is TRBV19 and J is TRBJ1-4; D is unresolved. The germline V gene encodes CDR1 LNHDA and CDR2 SQIVND (reference sequence). CDR3 size: 14 residues.

The J gene is TRBJ2-5, the V gene TRBV2, with a tentative D call TRBD2 (6 bases). CDR3 length: 16 residues. CDR1 SNHLY and CDR2 FYNNEI come from the germline V gene. V was trimmed by 2 bases and J by 5 bases, leaving 18 bases between them. The CDR3 DNA is TGTGCCAGCAGTGAATCCCTAGCGAGTAGTGAGGAGACCCAGTACTTC. Amino acids: CASSESLASSEETQYF.

On this clone itself: One junction end does not reproduce the germline sequence, and a read error may be involved. V and J are TRBV5-1 and TRBJ2-2, with TRBD1 as a possible D gene (6 bases). CDR1 and CDR2 (germline): SGHRS, YFSETQ. This CDR3 is built from 14 residues. As DNA, the CDR3 is TGCGCCGGCAGACAGGCCATGGGAACCGGGGAGCTGTTTTTT. This sequence encodes CAGRQAMGTGELFF.

The J gene is TRBJ1-5, the V gene TRBV10-2; D unclear. Per germline, CDR1 WSHSY and CDR2 SAAADI. The CDR3 contains 13 residues. The ends were cut back, 3 bases at V and 9 bases at J, with 12 bases in the middle. CDR3 region: CASSDKPRRPQHF. The CDR3 nucleotides are TGCGCCAGCAGTGATAAACCGCGGCGGCCCCAGCATTTT.

The J gene is TRBJ1-2, the V gene TRBV18; D perhaps matches TRBD1 (6 bases). The CDR3 length is 16 residues. Germline CDR1 and CDR2: KGHSH and LQKENI. Trimming removed 6 bases from V and 1 base from J, with 18 bases in between. CDR3 coding DNA: TGTGCCAGCTCTGAGGGGCAGGGGACGTTTAACTATGGCTACACCTTC. Protein product: CASSEGQGTFNYGYTF.

This rearrangement joins TRBV6-2 or TRBV6-3 to TRBJ1-1, with 7 bases lining up with TRBD1. The CDR3 spans 17 residues. The ends lost 2 bases at V and 0 bases at J; junction bases unmatched: 9. The germline CDR1 and CDR2 sequences are MNHEY and SVGEGT. CDR3 region: CASSYTHRGVLNTEAFF. CDR3 bases: TGTGCCAGCAGTTACACCCACAGGGGCGTACTGAACACTGAAGCTTTCTTT.